The 20 T cell receptor beta chains listed next were all sequenced from one sample in a study of blood T cell repertoires in COVID-19. Some clones are missing from TCRdb's copy, which holds only in-frame ones; the method was immunoSEQ multiplex PCR. This table holds a few hundred thousand clones, 90% found once. The sequenced sample consisted of PBMCs or T cells enriched from blood (not recorded which). All receptors come from a man aged 25-40 years who had been exposed to COVID-19.

V is TRBV7-9 and J is TRBJ2-6; 8 bases are shared with TRBD1. CDR1 and CDR2 (germline): SEHNR, FQNEAQ (reference sequence). The trim removed 5 bases at V and 4 bases at J, leaving 13 bases unmatched. The CDR3 extends over 18 amino acids. CDR3 sequence (DNA): TGTGCCAGCAGCAGCCGGGACAGGACCGTTACGGGGGCCAACGTCCTGACTTTC. This sequence encodes CASSSRDRTVTGANVLTF.

V gene TRBV4-2 combines with J gene TRBJ2-7; the D gene is possibly TRBD1 (5 bases). Trimming shortened V by 4 bases and J by 2 bases, and 18 bases separated the two germline ends. CDR1 and CDR2 from the germline V gene are LGHNA and YNFKEQ. There are 16 residues in the CDR3. The CDR3 DNA reads TGTGCCAGCAGCCCCAGGGAAAGGGAAATGACCTACGAGCAGTACTTC. Translation: CASSPREREMTYEQYF.

The V call is TRBV7-2, the J call TRBJ2-1, with a possible D match to TRBD2 (7 bases). The length of the CDR3 is 14 residues. V lost 0 bases and J 9 bases, leaving 12 bases between the germline ends. CDR1 SGHTA and CDR2 FQGNSA come from the germline V gene. The CDR3 reads CASSLASGGTEQFF. The CDR3 bases are TGTGCCAGCAGCTTAGCTTCGGGGGGCACTGAGCAGTTCTTC.

The chain employs TRBV2 and TRBJ2-5; TRBD1 matches 8 bases. Per germline, CDR1 SNHLY and CDR2 FYNNEI. Trimming at V came to 7 bases and at J to 1 base, leaving 5 bases not matched to a gene. The CDR3 is 14 amino acids. CDR3 bases: TGTGCCAGCATTTCCGGGACAGGCCAAGAGACCCAGTACTTC. Residues: CASISGTGQETQYF.

This clone was observed a single time. J is TRBJ1-1 and V is TRBV19, with a tentative D call TRBD1 (6 bases). Per germline, CDR1 LNHDA and CDR2 SQIVND (reference sequence). Trimming left V 6 bases short and J 4 bases short, with 15 bases between. The CDR3 is 14 amino acids. The DNA of the CDR3 is TGTGCCAGTAGCACTCACAGGGAGGGCACTGAAGCTTTCTTT. Encoded protein: CASSTHREGTEAFF.

The rearrangement joins TRBV25-1 to TRBJ2-1; 8 nucleotides line up with TRBD1. Germline CDR1 and CDR2: MGHDK and SYGVNS. Losses at the gene ends were 2 bases for V and 5 bases for J; bases not matched to a gene: 5. The CDR3 runs 15 residues. CDR3 region: CASSENDRGNNEQFF. The CDR3 region has the DNA TGTGCCAGCAGTGAAAATGACAGGGGTAACAATGAGCAGTTCTTC.

The chain recombines TRBV9 with TRBJ2-7; maybe TRBD2 (5 bases). The germline V and J ends were trimmed by 0 bases and 1 base, with 14 bases remaining between them. CDR3 size: 16 residues. Germline V gene sequence: CDR1 SGDLS, CDR2 YYNGEE. Written as DNA, the CDR3 is TGTGCCAGCAGCGTAGGAGGACTTGGGCAGTCCTACGAGCAGTACTTC. Translated: CASSVGGLGQSYEQYF.

This chain joins TRBV11-3 and TRBJ2-1; 13 bases fit TRBD2. The ends lost 0 bases at V and 9 bases at J; junction bases unmatched: 8. CDR1 and CDR2 (germline): SGHNT, YENEEA. The CDR3 extends over 17 amino acids. DNA for the CDR3: TGTGCCAGCAGCTTAGATACAAGACTAGCGGGGGGCCCTGAGCAGTTCTTC. Its translation: CASSLDTRLAGGPEQFF.

This clone was observed once. This chain links TRBV15 with TRBJ1-5; D remains ambiguous. The CDR3 is 14 residues long. The V end was cut by 0 bases, the J end by 4 bases, with 7 bases between. Germline assignment: CDR1 LNHNV and CDR2 YYDKDF (reference sequence). In DNA, the CDR3 is TGTGCCACCAGCAGAGATCCGGGAAATCAGCCCCAGCATTTT. It encodes CATSRDPGNQPQHF.

This chain uses TRBV5-4 with TRBJ2-5; 7 bases line up with TRBD2. V lost 6 bases, J lost 0 bases, and 11 bases stayed unmatched. CDR3 length: 16 residues. Germline V gives CDR1 SGHNT, CDR2 YYREEE (reference sequence). The CDR3 region is CASTPKSGAYQETQYF. The CDR3 DNA is TGTGCCAGCACCCCAAAGAGCGGGGCGTACCAAGAGACCCAGTACTTC.

This chain connects TRBV6-5 to TRBJ2-3; 10 bases are shared with TRBD2. The ends lost 8 bases at V and 1 base at J; junction bases unmatched: 3. The germline V gene has CDR1 MNHEY and CDR2 SVGAGI. There are 14 residues in the CDR3. In nucleotides, the CDR3 is TGTGCCAGCTTCCTAGCGGGGGGCACAGATACGCAGTATTTT. It is translated as CASFLAGGTDTQYF.

This clone was seen just once. V is TRBV27 and J is TRBJ2-7; D gene unclear. V lost 3 bases and J 0 bases, leaving 12 bases between the germline ends. Germline CDR1 and CDR2: MNHEY and SMNVEV (reference sequence). CDR3 size: 15 residues. This CDR3 is CASSFSARSSYEQYF. In DNA, the CDR3 is TGTGCCAGCAGTTTTTCGGCTCGGAGCTCCTACGAGCAGTACTTC.

V gene TRBV19 combines with J gene TRBJ1-2; 8 bases line up with TRBD1. The CDR3 covers 18 residues. In germline, CDR1 is LNHDA, CDR2 SQIVND (reference sequence). V dropped 8 bases and J dropped 4; count of bases not matched to a gene: 21. In nucleotides, the CDR3 is TGTGCCAGTCGGGACAGGTCCCTGACGCTACTCGGGGGCTATGGCTACACCTTC. Translating it yields CASRDRSLTLLGGYGYTF.

The chain has TRBV7-2 and TRBJ2-7; 7 bases line up with TRBD2. The V and J ends lost 4 bases and 2 bases, in that order; junction bases with no gene match: 5. This CDR3 is built from 14 residues. CDR1 and CDR2 from the germline V gene are SGHTA and FQGNSA. CDR3 in amino acids: CASSSQRGPYEQYF. The CDR3 coding sequence is TGTGCCAGCAGCTCGCAGCGGGGCCCCTACGAGCAGTACTTC.

CDR3 sequence: CASSHSMSNYGYTF. The CDR3 region has the DNA TGTGCCAGCTCACATAGCATGTCTAACTATGGCTACACCTTC. V is TRBV18 and J is TRBJ1-2; no clear D. Germline assignment: CDR1 KGHSH and CDR2 LQKENI. V was clipped by 4 bases and J by 0 bases, with 9 bases between them. This CDR3 is built from 14 residues.

The V call is TRBV12-3 or TRBV12-4, the J call TRBJ1-2; D ambiguous. The CDR3 totals 11 residues. The germline V and J ends were trimmed by 9 bases and 1 base, with 6 bases remaining between them. In nucleotides, the CDR3 is TGTGCCAGTACAGATAACTATGGCTACACCTTC. It encodes CASTDNYGYTF.

The V gene is TRBV5-1, the J gene TRBJ2-2; 8 positions match TRBD2. Germline V CDR1 and CDR2: SGHRS, YFSETQ. The CDR3 totals 14 residues. The V segment lost 6 bases and the J segment 7 bases; nucleotides outside the gene matches: 8. CDR3 residues: CASTSGGGSGELFF. DNA of the CDR3: TGCGCCAGCACCAGCGGGGGTGGAAGCGGGGAGCTGTTTTTT.

This clone was seen a few times. V and J are TRBV5-1 and TRBJ2-3; TRBD2 matches at 9 bases. In germline, CDR1 is SGHRS, CDR2 YFSETQ. CDR3 length equals 14 residues. V shed 4 bases and J 3 bases; nucleotides not matched to a gene: 3. The CDR3 DNA is TGCGCCAGCAGCAGCGGGGGGTTAACAGATACGCAGTATTTT. Encoded protein: CASSSGGLTDTQYF.

The chain joins TRBV7-2 to TRBJ2-1; D ambiguous. The germline V gene encodes CDR1 SGHTA and CDR2 FQGNSA. The CDR3 totals 14 residues. V shed 3 bases and J shed 6 bases, with 12 bases lying between them. The CDR3: CASSLGRFSNEQFF. The CDR3 DNA reads TGTGCCAGCAGCTTGGGCAGATTTTCCAATGAGCAGTTCTTC.

The V gene is TRBV9, the J gene TRBJ2-3; D is ambiguous. Germline V gives CDR1 SGDLS, CDR2 YYNGEE. V gave up 0 bases and J gave up 4 bases, with 9 bases separating them. This CDR3 is built from 14 residues. The CDR3 protein is CASSVDQRADTQYF. DNA for the CDR3: TGTGCCAGCAGCGTAGACCAACGGGCAGATACGCAGTATTTT.